One sample yielded the 2 T cell receptor beta chains listed below, sequenced in a study of early T cells in non-severe SARS-CoV-2 infection. MiXCR, run by TCRdb on the 5' RACE reads, gives a single entry per CDR3 protein. This table holds about 42,000 distinct CDR3 sequences, 6% to 7.5% found once. The sequenced sample consisted of whole blood. The receptors originated from an adult who was a healthcare worker with PCR-confirmed SARS-CoV-2 infection or an uninfected control (not recorded which).

This clonotype occurred many times. The rearrangement uses TRBV28 and TRBJ1-1; D is unclear. This CDR3 spans 12 amino acids. With 5 bases removed from V and 3 bases from J, the gap between germline ends came to 7 bases. Germline CDR1 reads MDHEN; CDR2 reads SYDVKM. CDR3 sequence: CASSLVDTEAFF. The DNA for the CDR3 is TGTGCCAGCAGTCTCGTGGACACTGAAGCTTTCTTT.

The chain has TRBV5-1 and TRBJ1-1; no definite D call. This CDR3 contains 13 residues. Trimming left V 1 base short and J 1 base short, with 5 bases between. The V gene's germline CDR1 is SGHRS and CDR2 YFSETQ. The CDR3 region has the DNA TGCGCCAGCAGCTTGATCGAGAACACTGAAGCTTTCTTT. Translation gives CASSLIENTEAFF. Looking up the rest from reference TRBV5-1 and TRBJ1-1 gives the full variable domain: KAGVTQTPRYLIKTRGQQVTLSCSPISGHRSVSWYQQTPGQGLQFLFEYFSETQRNKGNFPGRFSGRQFSNSRSEMNVSTLELGDSALYLCASSLIENTEAFFGQGTRLTVV.